This T cell receptor beta chain came from a study of regulatory T cells in long-lasting Graves disease. Described time point: newly diagnosed GD, antithyroid drugs for less than 3 months. TCR sequences were obtained from RNA taken from PBMCs. Assembly of TCR beta libraries relied on iRepertoire HTBI primers together with Arm-PCR of CDR3 regions. In TCRdb, the multiplex PCR reads were re-called with MiXCR into one record per CDR3 protein. Here the sample spans 350,000 to 400,000 distinct CDR3 sequences, roughly 16% being singletons. The study's findings and limits: Peripheral blood was the sole material, not thyroid tissue.

V was shortened by 1 base and J by 8 bases, with 12 bases between the two germline ends. The CDR3 loop spans 14 amino acids. The V gene's germline CDR1 is LNHNV and CDR2 YYDKDF (reference sequence). A few counts support this clonotype. Its specificity is unknown. The same sample was also used in a study of T cells in Graves' hyperthyroidism and ophthalmopathy. That investigation notes: First-round RT-PCR targeting the TCR CDR3 was performed with the HTBI primer set.

This specimen consisted of peripheral blood mononuclear cells (PBMCs), obtained at new diagnosis, from a patient treated with antithyroid drugs. This TCR derives from a woman younger than 30 with Graves disease. The V call is TRBV15, the J call TRBJ2-1; D possibly matches TRBD1 or TRBD2 (5 bases each). The CDR3 region is CATSRGGVGDEQFF. DNA of the CDR3: TGTGCCACCAGCAGAGGGGGAGTGGGGGATGAGCAGTTCTTC. The whole variable domain, remainder taken from reference TRBV15 and TRBJ2-1, is DAMVIQNPRYQVTQFGKPVTLSCSQTLNHNVMYWYQQKSSQAPKLLFHYYDKDFNNEADTPDNFQSRRPNTSFCFLDIRSPGLGDTAMYLCATSRGGVGDEQFFGPGTRLTVL.